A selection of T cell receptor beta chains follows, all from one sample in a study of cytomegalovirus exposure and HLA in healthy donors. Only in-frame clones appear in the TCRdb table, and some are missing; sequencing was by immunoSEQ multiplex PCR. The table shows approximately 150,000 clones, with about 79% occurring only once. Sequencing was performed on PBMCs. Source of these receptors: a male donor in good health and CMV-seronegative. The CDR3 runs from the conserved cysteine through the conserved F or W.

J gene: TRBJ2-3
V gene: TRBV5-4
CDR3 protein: CASSPQTSGVTDTQYF

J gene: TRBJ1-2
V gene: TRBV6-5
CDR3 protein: CASSYSGDGYTF

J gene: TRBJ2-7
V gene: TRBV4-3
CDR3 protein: CASSQETGEPSYEQYF

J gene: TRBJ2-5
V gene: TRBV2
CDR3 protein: CASSGQRETQYF

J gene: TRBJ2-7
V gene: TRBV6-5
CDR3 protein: CASRRNRFDSYEQYF

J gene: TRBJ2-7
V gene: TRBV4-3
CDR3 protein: CASSPGTGDYEQYF

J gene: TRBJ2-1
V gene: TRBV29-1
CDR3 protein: CSVELAGGVSYNEQFF

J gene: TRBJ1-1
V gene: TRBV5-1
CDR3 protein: CASSWGDTEAFF

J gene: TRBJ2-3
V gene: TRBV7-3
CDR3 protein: CASSLRGPDSDTDTQYF

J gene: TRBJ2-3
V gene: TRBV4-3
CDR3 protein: CASSQLPSGGTDTQYF

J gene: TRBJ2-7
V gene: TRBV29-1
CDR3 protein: CSVEGERSEQYF

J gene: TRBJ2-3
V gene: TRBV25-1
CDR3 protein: CASSEYRGGSTDTQYF

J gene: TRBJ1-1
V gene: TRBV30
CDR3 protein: CAWSVLWNTEAFF

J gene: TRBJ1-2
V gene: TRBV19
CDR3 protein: CASSGTGTNYGYTF

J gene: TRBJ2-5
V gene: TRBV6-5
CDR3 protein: CASRNRGQETQYF

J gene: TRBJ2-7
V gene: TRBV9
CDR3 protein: CASSVGGQGGYEQYF

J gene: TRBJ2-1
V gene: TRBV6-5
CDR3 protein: CASSSRLARGYEQFF

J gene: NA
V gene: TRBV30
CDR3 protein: CAWGRGLLYEQYF

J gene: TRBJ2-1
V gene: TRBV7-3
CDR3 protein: CASSSQGSYNEQFF

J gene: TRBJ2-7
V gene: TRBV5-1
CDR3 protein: CASSLGTGLSSYEQYF

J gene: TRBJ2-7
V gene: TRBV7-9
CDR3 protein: CASSQVPQDSYEQYF

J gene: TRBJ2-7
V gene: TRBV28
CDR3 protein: CASSLQTSGSYEQYF

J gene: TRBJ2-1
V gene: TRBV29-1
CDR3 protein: CSVDEDGSSYNEQFF

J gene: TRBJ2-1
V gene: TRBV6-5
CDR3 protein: CASSYGTSGQGEQFF

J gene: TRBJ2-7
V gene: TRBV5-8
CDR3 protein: CASSWRTGGREQYF

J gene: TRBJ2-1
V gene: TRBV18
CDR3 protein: CASSRSGTENEQFF

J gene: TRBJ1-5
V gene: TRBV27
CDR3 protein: CASATMDTWFPPDRPQHF

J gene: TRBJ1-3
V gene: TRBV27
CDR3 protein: CASSSPGLGNTIYF

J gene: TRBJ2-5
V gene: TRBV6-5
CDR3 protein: CASSSGTITPREQYF

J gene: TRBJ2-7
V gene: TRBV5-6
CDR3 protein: CASSKDTGYEQYF

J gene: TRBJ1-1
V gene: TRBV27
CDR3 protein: CASLSGTEAFF

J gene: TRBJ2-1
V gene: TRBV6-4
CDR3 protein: CASSDGTGGNEQFF

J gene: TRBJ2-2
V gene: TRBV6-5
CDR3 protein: CASSTQGANTGELFF